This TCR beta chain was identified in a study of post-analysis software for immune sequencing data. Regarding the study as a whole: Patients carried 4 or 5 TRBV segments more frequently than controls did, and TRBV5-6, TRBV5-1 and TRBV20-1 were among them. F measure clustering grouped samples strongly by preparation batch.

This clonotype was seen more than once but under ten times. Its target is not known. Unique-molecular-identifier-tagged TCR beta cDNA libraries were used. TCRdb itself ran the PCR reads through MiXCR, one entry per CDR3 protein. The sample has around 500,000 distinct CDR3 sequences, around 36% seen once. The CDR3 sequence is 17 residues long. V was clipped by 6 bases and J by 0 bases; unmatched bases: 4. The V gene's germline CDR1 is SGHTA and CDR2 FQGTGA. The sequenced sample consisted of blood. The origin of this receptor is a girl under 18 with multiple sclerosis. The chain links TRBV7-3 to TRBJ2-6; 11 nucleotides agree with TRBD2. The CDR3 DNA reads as TGTGCCAGCAGATTAGCGGGGGGGCTCTCTGGGGCCAACGTCCTGACTTTC. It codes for CASRLAGGLSGANVLTF.